This T cell receptor beta chain derives from a study of cytomegalovirus exposure and HLA in healthy donors. Study-wide points: A later analysis found that most CMV-associated TCR beta chains appeared HLA-restricted. Across all donors, roughly uniform sequencing depth was an assumption of the presence/absence analyses. Available immune exposure information was restricted to CMV serostatus only.

In the PCR, 60 Vbeta and 13 Jbeta primers were used. The repertoire was sequenced with immunoSEQ multiplex PCR; TCRdb's copy has only in-frame clones and lacks some. The profile covers over 200,000 clones, with roughly 82% appearing a single time and roughly 6% taken by the ten largest. Regarding this clone: Its target is not known.

From germline, CDR1 is SEHNR and CDR2 FQNEAQ (reference sequence). V dropped 1 base and J dropped 7 bases, with 17 bases sitting between them. The length of the CDR3 is 17 residues. The sample consisted of PBMCs. The receptor was isolated from a man between 40 and 49 years old in good health and CMV-seropositive. The V call is TRBV7-9, the J call TRBJ2-6; D remains ambiguous. The CDR3 sequence is CASSLVAGPSIANVLTF. The CDR3 DNA reads as TGTGCCAGCAGCTTAGTGGCCGGCCCTAGTATCGCCAACGTCCTGACTTTC.